This T cell receptor (beta chain) derives from a study of blood T cell repertoires in COVID-19. Turning to the study itself: Sources were T cells, B-cell-depleted T cells, or PBMCs; the material itself was cDNA or gDNA.

Clones were read by immunoSEQ multiplex PCR, and TCRdb kept only the in-frame ones, dropping some. This sample has a few hundred thousand clones, with roughly 90% found just once. This CDR3 has 14 residues. The germline CDR1 and CDR2 sequences are SGDLS and YYNGEE. V lost 0 bases and J 11 bases, leaving 17 bases between the germline ends. Among Cohort 3 donors, those recovered had two negative PCRs, clearance, or symptom resolution. The sample consisted of PBMCs or T cells enriched from blood (not recorded which). This receptor was identified in a woman aged 30 to 39 who had recovered from COVID-19. The rearrangement links TRBV9 to TRBJ1-1; tentatively, D is TRBD1 (5 bases). The CDR3 is CASSVEAEGRMAFF. CDR3 coding DNA: TGTGCCAGCAGCGTAGAGGCGGAGGGGCGGATGGCTTTCTTT.